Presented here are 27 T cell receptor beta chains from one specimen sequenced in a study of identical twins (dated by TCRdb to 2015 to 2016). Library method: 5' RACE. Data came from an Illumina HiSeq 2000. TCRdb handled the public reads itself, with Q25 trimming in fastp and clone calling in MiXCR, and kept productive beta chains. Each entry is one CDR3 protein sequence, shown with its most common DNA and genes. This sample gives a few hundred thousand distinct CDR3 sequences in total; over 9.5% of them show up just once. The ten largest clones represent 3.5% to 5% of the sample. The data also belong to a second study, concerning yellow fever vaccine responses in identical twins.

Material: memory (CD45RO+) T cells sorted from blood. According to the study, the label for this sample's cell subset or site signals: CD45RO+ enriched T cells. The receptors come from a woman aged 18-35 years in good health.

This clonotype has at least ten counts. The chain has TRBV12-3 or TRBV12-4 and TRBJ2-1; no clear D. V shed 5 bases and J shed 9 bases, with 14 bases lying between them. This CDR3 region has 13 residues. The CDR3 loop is CASSPKGAREQFF. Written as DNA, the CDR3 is TGTGCCAGCAGTCCTAAAGGAGCTCGTGAGCAGTTCTTC.

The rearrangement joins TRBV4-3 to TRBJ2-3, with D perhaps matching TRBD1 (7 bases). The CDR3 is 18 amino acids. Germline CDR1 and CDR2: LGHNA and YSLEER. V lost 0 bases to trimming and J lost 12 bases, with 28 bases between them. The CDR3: CASSQDGGQRVRANPQYF. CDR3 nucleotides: TGCGCCAGCAGCCAAGACGGGGGACAGAGGGTGAGGGCCAACCCTCAGTATTTT.

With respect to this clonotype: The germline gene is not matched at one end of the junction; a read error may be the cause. CDR3 loop: CCARAGSSGANVLTF. CDR3 nucleotides: TGCTGTGCTAGAGCGGGGAGCTCTGGGGCCAACGTCCTGACTTTC. V usage is TRBV20-1 and J usage is TRBJ2-6; 7 nucleotides match TRBD2. This CDR3 is 15 amino acids long. Per germline, CDR1 DFQATT and CDR2 SNEGSKA (reference sequence).

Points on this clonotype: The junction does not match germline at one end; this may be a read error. Written as DNA, the CDR3 is TGCGCCAGCAGCCACGAGGCTAGCGGCAATTACAATGAGCGGTTCTTC. This encodes CASSHEASGNYNERFF. The chain links TRBV4-3 to TRBJ2-1, with 7 bases lining up with TRBD2. The CDR3 is made up of 16 amino acids. Germline loops: CDR1 LGHNA, CDR2 YSLEER.

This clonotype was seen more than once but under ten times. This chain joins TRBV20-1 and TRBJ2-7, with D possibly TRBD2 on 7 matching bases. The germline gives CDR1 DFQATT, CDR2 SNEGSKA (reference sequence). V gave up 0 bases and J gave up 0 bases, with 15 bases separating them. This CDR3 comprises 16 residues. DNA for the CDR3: TGCAGTGCTAGAGACCCGAGGGGGGGTTTCTCCTACGAGCAGTACTTC. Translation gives CSARDPRGGFSYEQYF.

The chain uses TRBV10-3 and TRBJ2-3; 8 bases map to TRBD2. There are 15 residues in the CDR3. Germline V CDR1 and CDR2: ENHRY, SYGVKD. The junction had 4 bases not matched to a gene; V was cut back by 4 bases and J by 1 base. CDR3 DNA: TGTGCCATCAGTGCGACTAGCGACCGCACAGATACGCAGTATTTT. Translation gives CAISATSDRTDTQYF.

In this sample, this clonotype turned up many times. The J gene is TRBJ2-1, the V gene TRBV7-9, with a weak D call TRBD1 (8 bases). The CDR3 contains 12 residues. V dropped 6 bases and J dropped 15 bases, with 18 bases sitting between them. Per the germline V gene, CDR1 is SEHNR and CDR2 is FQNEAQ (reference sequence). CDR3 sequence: CASRPTGEGSFF. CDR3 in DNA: TGTGCCAGCAGACCGACAGGGGAGGGGTCGTTCTTC.

In DNA, the CDR3 is TGCGCCAGCAGCTTGGCCAGTCAGGGCACCTACGAGCAGTACTTC. Protein sequence: CASSLASQGTYEQYF. The chain is built from TRBV5-1 and TRBJ2-7, with D perhaps TRBD1 (5 bases). V was shortened by 0 bases and J by 2 bases, with 12 bases between the two germline ends. Germline CDR1 reads SGHRS; CDR2 reads YFSETQ. The CDR3 covers 15 residues.

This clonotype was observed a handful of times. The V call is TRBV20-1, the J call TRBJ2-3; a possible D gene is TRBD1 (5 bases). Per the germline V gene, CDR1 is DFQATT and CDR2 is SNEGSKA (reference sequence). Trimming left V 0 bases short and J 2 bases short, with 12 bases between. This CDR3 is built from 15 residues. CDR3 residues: CSARDPGQTTDTQYF. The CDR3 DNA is TGCAGTGCTAGAGATCCCGGACAAACCACAGATACGCAGTATTTT.

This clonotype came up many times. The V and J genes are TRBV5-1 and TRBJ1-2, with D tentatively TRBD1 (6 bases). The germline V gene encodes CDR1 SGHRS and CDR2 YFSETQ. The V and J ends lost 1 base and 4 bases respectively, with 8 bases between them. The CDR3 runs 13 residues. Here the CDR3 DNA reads TGCGCCAGCAGCTTGAACAGGGCCTATGGCTACACCTTC. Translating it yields CASSLNRAYGYTF.

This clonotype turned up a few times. The CDR3 nucleotides are TGTGCCAGCAGCTACGGGACTAGCGTCAGCACAGATACGCAGTATTTT. It specifies CASSYGTSVSTDTQYF. J is TRBJ2-3 and V is TRBV7-6; 10 nucleotides match TRBD2. The CDR3 runs 16 residues. The V gene end was trimmed by 4 bases and the J gene end by 0 bases; junction bases not matched to a gene: 4. The germline V gene encodes CDR1 SGHVS and CDR2 FNYEAQ.

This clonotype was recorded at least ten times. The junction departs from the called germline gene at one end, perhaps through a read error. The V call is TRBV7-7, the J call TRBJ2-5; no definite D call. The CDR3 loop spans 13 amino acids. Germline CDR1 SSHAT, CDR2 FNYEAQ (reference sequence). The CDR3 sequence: CASSLGYQETQYF. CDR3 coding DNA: TGTGCTAGCAGCTTAGGCTACCAAGAGACCCAGTACTTC.

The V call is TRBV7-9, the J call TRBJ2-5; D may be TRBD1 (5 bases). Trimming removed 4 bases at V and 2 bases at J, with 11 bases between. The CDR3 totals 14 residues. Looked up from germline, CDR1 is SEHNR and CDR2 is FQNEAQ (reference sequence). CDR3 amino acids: CASSSRRVQETQYF. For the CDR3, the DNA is TGTGCCAGCAGCTCCCGCAGGGTTCAAGAGACCCAGTACTTC.

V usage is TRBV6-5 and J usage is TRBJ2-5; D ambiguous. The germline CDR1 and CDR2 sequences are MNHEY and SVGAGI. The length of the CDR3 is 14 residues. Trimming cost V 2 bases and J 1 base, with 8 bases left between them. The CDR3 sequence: CASSYSRSQETQYF. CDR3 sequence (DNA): TGTGCCAGCAGTTACAGTCGTTCCCAAGAGACCCAGTACTTC.

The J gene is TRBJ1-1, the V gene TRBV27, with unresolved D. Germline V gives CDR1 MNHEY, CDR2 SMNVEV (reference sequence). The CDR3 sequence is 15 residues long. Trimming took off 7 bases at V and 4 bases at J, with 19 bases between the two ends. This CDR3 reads CASTPVLGDGTEAFF. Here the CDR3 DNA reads TGTGCCAGCACCCCGGTTCTGGGAGATGGCACTGAAGCTTTCTTT.

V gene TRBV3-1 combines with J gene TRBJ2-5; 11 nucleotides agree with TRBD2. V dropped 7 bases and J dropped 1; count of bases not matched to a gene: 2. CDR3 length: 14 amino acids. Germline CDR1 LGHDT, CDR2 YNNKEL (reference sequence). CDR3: CASTLAGGQETQYF. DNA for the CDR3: TGTGCCAGCACCCTAGCGGGAGGCCAAGAGACCCAGTACTTC.

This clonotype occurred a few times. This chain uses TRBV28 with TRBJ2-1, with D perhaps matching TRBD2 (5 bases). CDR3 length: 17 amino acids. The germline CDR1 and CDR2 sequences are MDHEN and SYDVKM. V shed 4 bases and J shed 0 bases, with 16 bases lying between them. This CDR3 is CASSSVMGEASYNEQFF. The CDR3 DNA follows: TGTGCCAGCAGTTCCGTGATGGGAGAGGCCTCCTACAATGAGCAGTTCTTC.

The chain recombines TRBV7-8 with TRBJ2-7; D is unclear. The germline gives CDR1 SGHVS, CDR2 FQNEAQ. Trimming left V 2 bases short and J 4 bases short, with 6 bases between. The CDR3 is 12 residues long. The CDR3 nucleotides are TGTGCCAGCAGCTTAAATAGATACGAGCAGTACTTC. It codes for CASSLNRYEQYF.

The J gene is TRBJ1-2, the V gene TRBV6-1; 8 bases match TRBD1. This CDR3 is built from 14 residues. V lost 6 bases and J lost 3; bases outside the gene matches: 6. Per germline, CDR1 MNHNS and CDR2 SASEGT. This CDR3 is CASSSTGVDYGYTF. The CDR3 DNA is TGTGCCAGCAGCTCGACAGGGGTTGACTATGGCTACACCTTC.

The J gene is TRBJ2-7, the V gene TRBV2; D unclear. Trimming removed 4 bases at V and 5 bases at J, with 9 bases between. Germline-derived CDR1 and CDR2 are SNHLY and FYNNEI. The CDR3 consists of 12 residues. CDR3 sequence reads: CASSGSRNEQYF. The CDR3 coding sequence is TGTGCCAGCAGTGGGAGTAGGAACGAGCAGTACTTC.

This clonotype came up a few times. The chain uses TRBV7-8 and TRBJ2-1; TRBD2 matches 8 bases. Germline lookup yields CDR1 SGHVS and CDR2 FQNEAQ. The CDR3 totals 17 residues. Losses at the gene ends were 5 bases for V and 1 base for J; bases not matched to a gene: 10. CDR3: CASSPWHAGGSYNEQFF. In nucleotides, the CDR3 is TGTGCCAGCAGCCCCTGGCATGCGGGGGGATCCTACAATGAGCAGTTCTTC. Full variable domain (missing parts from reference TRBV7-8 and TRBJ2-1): GAGVSQSPRYKVAKRGQDVALRCDPISGHVSLFWYQQALGQGPEFLTYFQNEAQLDKSGLPSDRFFAERPEGSVSTLKIQRTQQEDSAVYLCASSPWHAGGSYNEQFFGPGTRLTVL.

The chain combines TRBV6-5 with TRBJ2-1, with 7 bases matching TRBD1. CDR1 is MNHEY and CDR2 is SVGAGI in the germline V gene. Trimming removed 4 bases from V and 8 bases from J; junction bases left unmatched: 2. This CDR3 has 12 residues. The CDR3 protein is CASSSQGYEQFF. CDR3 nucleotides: TGTGCCAGCAGTTCACAGGGGTATGAGCAGTTCTTC.

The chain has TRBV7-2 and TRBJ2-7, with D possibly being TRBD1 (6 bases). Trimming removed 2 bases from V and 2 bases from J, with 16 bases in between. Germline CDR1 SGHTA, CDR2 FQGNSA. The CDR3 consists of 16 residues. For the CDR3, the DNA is TGTGCCAGCAGCTTATGGTTGTTTGACAGGCCCTACGAGCAGTACTTC. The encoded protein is CASSLWLFDRPYEQYF. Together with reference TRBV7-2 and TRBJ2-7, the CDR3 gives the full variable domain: GAGVSQSPSNKVTEKGKDVELRCDPISGHTALYWYRQSLGQGLEFLIYFQGNSAPDKSGLPSDRFSAERTGGSVSTLTIQRTQQEDSAVYLCASSLWLFDRPYEQYFGPGTRLTVT.

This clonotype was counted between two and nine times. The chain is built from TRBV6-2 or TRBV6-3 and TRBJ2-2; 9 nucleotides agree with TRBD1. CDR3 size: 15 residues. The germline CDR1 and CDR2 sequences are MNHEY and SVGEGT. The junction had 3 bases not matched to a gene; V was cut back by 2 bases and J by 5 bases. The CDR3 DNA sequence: TGTGCCAGCAGTTACCAGGACAGGGGTACCGGGGAGCTGTTTTTT. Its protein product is CASSYQDRGTGELFF.

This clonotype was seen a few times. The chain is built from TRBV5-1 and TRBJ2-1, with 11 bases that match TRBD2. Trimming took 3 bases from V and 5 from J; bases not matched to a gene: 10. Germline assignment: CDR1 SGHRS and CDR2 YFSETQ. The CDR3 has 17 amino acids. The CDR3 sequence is CASSSIARLAGHNEQFF. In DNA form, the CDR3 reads TGCGCCAGCAGCTCAATAGCTCGACTAGCGGGGCACAATGAGCAGTTCTTC.

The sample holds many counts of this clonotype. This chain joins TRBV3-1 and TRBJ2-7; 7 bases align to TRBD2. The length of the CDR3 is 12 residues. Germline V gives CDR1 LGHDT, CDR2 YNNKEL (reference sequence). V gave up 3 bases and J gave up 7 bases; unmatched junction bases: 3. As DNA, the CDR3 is TGTGCCAGCAGCCAGACTAGCCTTGAGCAGTACTTC. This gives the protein CASSQTSLEQYF.

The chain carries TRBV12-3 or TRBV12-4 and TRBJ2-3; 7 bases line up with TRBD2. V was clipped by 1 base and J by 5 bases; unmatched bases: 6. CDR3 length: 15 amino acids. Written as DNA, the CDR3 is TGTGCCAGCAGTTTAGGCGCCGGGGGGTTAGATACGCAGTATTTT. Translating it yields CASSLGAGGLDTQYF.